One sample yielded the 3 T cell receptor beta chains listed below, sequenced in a study of blood T cell repertoires in COVID-19 (dated by TCRdb to 2020 to 2021). Receptors were amplified or captured by the immunoSEQ multiplex PCR assay. The immuneACCESS repertoire file appears here via TCRdb, limited to in-frame rearrangements. These files lack a portion of the clones; in checked studies, under half of the deficit traces to unresolved V genes, and the cause of the others is not known. The sample contains 400,000 to 500,000 clones, about 88% of them found a single time. The ten largest account for less than 1.5% of the sample. Sequences were obtained from PBMCs or T cells enriched from blood (not recorded which). These TCRs come from a woman aged 18-29 years who had been exposed to COVID-19.

The CDR3 loop is CASSRVAGANVLTF. CDR3 sequence (DNA): TGTGCCAGCAGTAGAGTAGCTGGGGCCAACGTCCTGACTTTC. V is TRBV9 and J is TRBJ2-6; D is unresolved. Germline V lookup: CDR1 SGDLS, CDR2 YYNGEE. This CDR3 spans 14 amino acids. Trimming removed 5 bases at V and 2 bases at J, with 8 bases between.

The rearrangement joins TRBV5-8 to TRBJ2-7, with TRBD2 identical over 15 bases. The CDR3 contains 19 residues. J lost 3 bases, V lost 5 bases, and 15 bases had no gene match. CDR1 SGHTS and CDR2 YDEGEE come from the germline V gene. The CDR3 DNA is TGTGCCAGCAGTTATACCCCGGGACTAGCGGGAGGTTTTCACTACGAGCAGTACTTC. Its translation is CASSYTPGLAGGFHYEQYF.

The V call is TRBV28, the J call TRBJ2-6, with D perhaps matching TRBD1 (5 bases). Germline V CDR1 and CDR2: MDHEN, SYDVKM. The germline V and J ends were trimmed by 6 bases and 0 bases, with 15 bases remaining between them. This CDR3 has 17 amino acids. The CDR3 loop is CASSPLGATSGANVLTF. The CDR3 DNA reads as TGTGCCAGCAGCCCGCTTGGGGCGACCTCTGGGGCCAACGTCCTGACTTTC.